This TCR beta chain was recovered during a study of blood T cell repertoires in COVID-19. Across the whole study: Collection of acute and convalescent COVID-19 samples took place in the United States, Italy and Spain.

Original analysis: Reference gene primer amplification gave estimated nucleated cell counts. Here immunoSEQ multiplex PCR was the method, and the copy in TCRdb shows in-frame clones only, minus some. The D gene and trimming were derived from the DNA, and the V and J assignments and clone size from that table. The table includes roughly 250,000 clones, around 81% detected once. This CDR3 is 17 amino acids long. The germline V gene has CDR1 LGHNT and CDR2 FRNRAP. Trimming removed 1 base at V and 2 bases at J, with 15 bases between. The sequence was collected from a woman aged 55-70 years with active or convalescent COVID-19. The chain uses TRBV12-5 and TRBJ1-5, with a weak D call TRBD1 (5 bases). The sample was peripheral blood. The CDR3 region has the DNA TGTGCTAGTGGTTTGGCCCTTATGGGGCCGGGCAATCAGCCCCAGCATTTT. This codes for CASGLALMGPGNQPQHF.